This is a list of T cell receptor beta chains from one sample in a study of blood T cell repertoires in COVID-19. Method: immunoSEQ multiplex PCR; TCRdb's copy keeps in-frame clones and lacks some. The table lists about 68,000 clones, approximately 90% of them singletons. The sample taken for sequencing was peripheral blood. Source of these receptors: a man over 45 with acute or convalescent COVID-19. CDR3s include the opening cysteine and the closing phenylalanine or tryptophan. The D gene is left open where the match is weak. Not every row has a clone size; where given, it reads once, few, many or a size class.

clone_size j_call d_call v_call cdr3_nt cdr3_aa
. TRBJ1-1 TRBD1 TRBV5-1 TGCGCCAGCAGCCGGAGGACAGGGGTAACTGAAGCTTTCTTT CASSRRTGVTEAFF
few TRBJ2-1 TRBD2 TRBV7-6 TGTGCCAGCAGCTCACTAGCGGGAGTTTACAATGAGCAGTTCTTC CASSSLAGVYNEQFF
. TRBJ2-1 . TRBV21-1 TGTGCCAGCATCCCTACGGACATTCGGTACAATGAGCAGTTCTTC CASIPTDIRYNEQFF
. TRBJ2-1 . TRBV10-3 TGTGCCATCAGTGAAGGAGGGGGGGGCTACAATGAGCAGTTCTTC CAISEGGGGYNEQFF
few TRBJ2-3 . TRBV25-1 TGTGCCAGCAGTGAATCAGGAACTAGCACAGATACGCAGTATTTT CASSESGTSTDTQYF
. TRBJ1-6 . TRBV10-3 TGTGCCATCAGTGACAGGGCGCTTGGGTCACCCCTCCACTTT CAISDRALGSPLHF
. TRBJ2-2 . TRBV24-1 TGTGCCACCAATTCCGGGACATTCACCGGGGAGCTGTTTTTT CATNSGTFTGELFF
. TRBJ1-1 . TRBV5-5 TGTGCCAGCAGCTCCCACAGGGACACTGAAGCTTTCTTT CASSSHRDTEAFF
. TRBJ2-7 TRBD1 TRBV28 TGTGCCAGCTCCACGTCCGGGACAGGGGACGAGCAGTACTTC CASSTSGTGDEQYF
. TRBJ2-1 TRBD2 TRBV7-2 TGTGCCAGCAGCGCCGGGACTAGCTGGCACAATGAGCAGTTCTTC CASSAGTSWHNEQFF
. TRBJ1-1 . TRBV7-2 TGTGCCAGCAGCTTAAGGGGAACGGAGAACACTGAAGCTTTCTTT CASSLRGTENTEAFF
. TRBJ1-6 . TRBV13 TGTGCCAGCAGCTTAGGGCAGGGGTATAATTCACCCCTCCACTTT CASSLGQGYNSPLHF
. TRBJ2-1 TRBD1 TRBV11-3 TGTGCCAGCAGCTTAGCGTGGGACAGTAGTAATGAGCAGTTCTTC CASSLAWDSSNEQFF
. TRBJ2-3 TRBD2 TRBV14 TGTGCCAGCAGCCAAGATGAGGGATTAGCGGGAGCTCGGAATACGCAGTATTTT CASSQDEGLAGARNTQYF
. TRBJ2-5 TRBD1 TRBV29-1 TGCAGCTTACAGGGGGTTCAAGAGACCCAGTACTTC CSLQGVQETQYF
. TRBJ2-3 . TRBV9 TGTGCCAGCAGCCCCCGACAGACCTACACAGATACGCAGTATTTT CASSPRQTYTDTQYF
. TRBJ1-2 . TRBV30 TGTGCCTGGAGCCTGCCGGGGGGAGGCTACACCTTC CAWSLPGGGYTF
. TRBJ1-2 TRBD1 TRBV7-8 TGTGCCAGCAGCTTAGGGACAGGGGGCGCCTATGGCTACACCTTC CASSLGTGGAYGYTF
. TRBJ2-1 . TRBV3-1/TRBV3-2 TGTGCCAGCAGTTTTGACGGGACTCCCCATGAGCAGTTCTTC CASSFDGTPHEQFF
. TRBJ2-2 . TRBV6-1 TGTGCCAGCAGTGAATCTAACTCTGGGCCCGGGGAGCTGTTTTTT CASSESNSGPGELFF
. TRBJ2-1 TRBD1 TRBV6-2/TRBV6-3 TGTGCCAGCAGTCTAGAAACAGGGGTCGGTGAGCAGTTCTTC CASSLETGVGEQFF
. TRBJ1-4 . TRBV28 TGTGCCAGCAGTTTACCGAGGGTGGAGGTTGGTGAAAAACTGTTTTTT CASSLPRVEVGEKLFF
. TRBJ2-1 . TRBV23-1 TGCGCCAGCAGTCTTACCATAGCTAAATCCTACAATGAGCAGTTCTTC CASSLTIAKSYNEQFF
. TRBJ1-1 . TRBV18 TGTGCCAGCTCCCCGCTAGGCACTGAAGCTTTCTTT CASSPLGTEAFF
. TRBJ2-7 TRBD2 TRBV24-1 TGTGCCACCAGCCCTTCTGGGACTAGCGGATCCTACGAGCAGTACTTC CATSPSGTSGSYEQYF
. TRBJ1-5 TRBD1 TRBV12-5 TGTGCTAGTGGTTTTGGACAGGGTACCCAGCCCCAGCATTTT CASGFGQGTQPQHF
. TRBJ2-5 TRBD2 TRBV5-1 TGCGCCAGCAGCACAGGACTAGCCCAAGAGACCCAGTACTTC CASSTGLAQETQYF
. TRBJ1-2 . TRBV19 TGTGCCAGTAGGCTAGCGGAGGGCATTCCGAGGGGCTACACCTTC CASRLAEGIPRGYTF
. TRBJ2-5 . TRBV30 TGTGCCTGGACAGGGAACCAAGAGACCCAGTACTTC CAWTGNQETQYF
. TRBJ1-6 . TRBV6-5 TGTGCCAGCAGTTTTGGACAGACGAATAATTCACCCCTCCACTTT CASSFGQTNNSPLHF
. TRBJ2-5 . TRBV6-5 TGTGCCAGCAGTTACTCTCCCCAGGGTTTAGGGGAGACCCAGTACTTC CASSYSPQGLGETQYF
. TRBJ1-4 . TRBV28 TGTGCCAGCAGTTTATCCGGCGGGTCGGGAAAACTGTTTTTT CASSLSGGSGKLFF
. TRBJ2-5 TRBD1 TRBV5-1 TGCGCCAGCAGCTTGGGAGGGACAGGGGACCAAGAGACCCAGTACTTC CASSLGGTGDQETQYF
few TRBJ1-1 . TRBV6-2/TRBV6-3 TGTGCCAGCAGCCCCCAGGGGCGGGTGAACACTGAAGCTTTCTTT CASSPQGRVNTEAFF
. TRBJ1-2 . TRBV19 TGTGCCACGACAAAGACAAGGGAGGACTATGGCTACACCTTC CATTKTREDYGYTF
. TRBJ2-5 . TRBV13 TGTGCCAGCAGCTCCGAGGGACTCTACGGGAGAGAGACCCAGTACTTC CASSSEGLYGRETQYF
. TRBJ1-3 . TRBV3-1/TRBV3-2 TGTGCCAGCAGCCTTAACAGCGGGACTTTAGGAAACACCATATATTTT CASSLNSGTLGNTIYF
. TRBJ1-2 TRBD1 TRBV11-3 TGTGCCAGCAGCTTCGGGACAGGGCCTATTGTCTATGGCTACACCTTC CASSFGTGPIVYGYTF
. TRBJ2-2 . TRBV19 TGTGCCTCGGTCACGGCTGGAGTGAGCACCGGGGAGCTGTTTTTT CASVTAGVSTGELFF
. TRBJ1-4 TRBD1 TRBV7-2 TGTGCCAGCAGCGTACAGGGGCTGGCGAATGAAAAACTGTTTTTT CASSVQGLANEKLFF
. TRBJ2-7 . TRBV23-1 TGCGCCATCATGGGCCCAGGGCCCTACGAGCAGTACTTC CAIMGPGPYEQYF
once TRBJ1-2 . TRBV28 TGTGCCAGCAGTCTACGGAGAGCTTATGGCTACACCTTC CASSLRRAYGYTF
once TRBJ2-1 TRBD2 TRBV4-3 TGCGCCAGCAGCCACCTAGCGGGCTTTTCCTACAATGAGCAGTTCTTC CASSHLAGFSYNEQFF
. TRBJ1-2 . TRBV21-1 TGTGCCAGCAGCGATAGACAGGGGAGTGGCTATGGCTACACCTTC CASSDRQGSGYGYTF
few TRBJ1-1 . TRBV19 TGTGCCAGTAGTATGGCACAGAACACTGAAGCTTTCTTT CASSMAQNTEAFF
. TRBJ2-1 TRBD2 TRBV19 TGTGCCAGTAGTGTACCGGGACTAGCTATAAGGCATGAGCAGTTCTTC CASSVPGLAIRHEQFF
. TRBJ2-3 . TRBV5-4 TGTGCCAGCAGCTTATCGGTTTTTGCAGATACGCAGTATTTT CASSLSVFADTQYF
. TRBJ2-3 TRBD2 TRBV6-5 TGTGCCAGCAGACAACTAGCGGGAGGGCGGGATACGCAGTATTTT CASRQLAGGRDTQYF
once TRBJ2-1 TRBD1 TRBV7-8 TGTGCCAGCAGCCGACAGGGCTACAATGAGCAGTTCTTC CASSRQGYNEQFF
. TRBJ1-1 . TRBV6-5 TGTGCCAGCAGCCCCCCGACAGGTTCGTACACTGAAGCTTTCTTT CASSPPTGSYTEAFF
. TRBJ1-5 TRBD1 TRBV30 TGTGCCTGGAGGGCAGGGGGCATATATCAGCCCCAGCATTTT CAWRAGGIYQPQHF
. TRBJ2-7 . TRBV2 TGTGCCAGCAGTGCGAGGCCTCTATCCTACGAGCAGTACTTC CASSARPLSYEQYF
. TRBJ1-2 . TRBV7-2 TGTGCCAGCAGCTCCCGGACAGAGACCTATGGCTACACCTTC CASSSRTETYGYTF
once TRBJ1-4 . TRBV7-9 TGTGCCAGCAGCTTAGGAGAAGGGAGTGAAAAACTGTTTTTT CASSLGEGSEKLFF
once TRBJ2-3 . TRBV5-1 TGCGCCAGCAGCTTCGCGGGGCAGCTCACAGATACGCAGTATTTT CASSFAGQLTDTQYF
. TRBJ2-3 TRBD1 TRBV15 TGTGCCACCAGCAGAGACAGGGACAGAGATACGCAGTATTTT CATSRDRDRDTQYF
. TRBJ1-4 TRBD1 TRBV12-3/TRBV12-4 TGTGCCAGCAGTAACACAGGGGTACGACTGTTTTTT CASSNTGVRLFF
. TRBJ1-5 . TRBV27 TGTGCCAGCGCTCGGGTCAACAATCAGCCCCAGCATTTT CASARVNNQPQHF